Each of the 23 T cell receptor beta chains below was sequenced from the same sample in a study of cytomegalovirus exposure and HLA in healthy donors. PCR employed 60 Vbeta and 13 Jbeta primers. Measured with immunoSEQ multiplex PCR; TCRdb has only the in-frame clones, and not every one. The table includes more than 90,000 clones, roughly 80% detected once. The material sequenced was PBMCs. These receptors came from a man aged 35 to 55 in good health and CMV-seropositive.

V is TRBV6-1 and J is TRBJ1-4; 9 bases align to TRBD1. The CDR3 covers 14 residues. Germline CDR1 reads MNHNS; CDR2 reads SASEGT. V shed 5 bases and J 8 bases; nucleotides not matched to a gene: 6. CDR3 in DNA: TGTGCCAGCAGTAGGGACAGGGTTGGGGAAAAACTGTTTTTT. Its protein product is CASSRDRVGEKLFF.

This clone was detected only a few times. This sequence joins TRBV6-5 and TRBJ2-2; unclear D gene. The CDR3 spans 14 residues. The germline CDR1 and CDR2 sequences are MNHEY and SVGAGI. V was trimmed by 7 bases and J by 0 bases, leaving 9 bases between them. The CDR3 sequence is CASNSQTNTGELFF. Written as DNA, the CDR3 is TGTGCCAGCAATTCCCAGACGAACACCGGGGAGCTGTTTTTT.

The chain is built from TRBV5-1 and TRBJ2-1; possibly TRBD1 for D (7 bases). Between the trimmed V and J ends, which lost 4 bases and 10 bases, there was a span of 18 bases. Per germline, CDR1 SGHRS and CDR2 YFSETQ. This CDR3 comprises 14 residues. The CDR3 loop reads CASSPDREDGEQFF. The CDR3 DNA follows: TGCGCCAGCAGCCCCGACAGGGAGGATGGCGAGCAGTTCTTC.

The genes are TRBV10-2 and TRBJ2-3; a weak D match, TRBD2 (6 bases). V was clipped by 4 bases and J by 2 bases, with 10 bases between them. This CDR3 region has 14 residues. CDR1 and CDR2 from the germline V gene are WSHSY and SAAADI. CDR3 loop: CASSGQLATDTQYF. The CDR3 coding sequence is TGCGCCAGCAGTGGACAACTAGCCACAGATACGCAGTATTTT.

This chain links TRBV29-1 with TRBJ2-1; possibly TRBD2 for D (7 bases). The CDR3 is 16 amino acids. The germline V gene has CDR1 SQVTM and CDR2 ANQGSEA. Trimming removed 4 bases at V and 2 bases at J, with 18 bases between. CDR3 DNA: TGCAGCGTTGTTGCCCCCCGGGGGGCAGCCTACAATGAGCAGTTCTTC. Residues: CSVVAPRGAAYNEQFF.

In its sample, this clone was seen a few times. The chain couples TRBV9 to TRBJ1-2; 8 nucleotides agree with TRBD1. The CDR3 is made up of 18 amino acids. Per germline, CDR1 SGDLS and CDR2 YYNGEE. Trimming at V came to 3 bases and at J to 8 bases, leaving 21 bases not matched to a gene. DNA of the CDR3: TGTGCCAGCAGCGCACCCGCGGGACAGGCCCCGACCCTTACCGGCTACACCTTC. It encodes CASSAPAGQAPTLTGYTF.

This clone was detected once. This chain joins TRBV18 and TRBJ1-1, with 9 bases that match TRBD1. The germline V gene encodes CDR1 KGHSH and CDR2 LQKENI. V gave up 2 bases and J gave up 5 bases; unmatched junction bases: 6. The CDR3 sequence is 15 residues long. DNA for the CDR3: TGTGCCAGCTCACCAACGGGACAGGGTTGGACTGAAGCTTTCTTT. This translates into CASSPTGQGWTEAFF.

The V and J genes are TRBV27 and TRBJ2-3; possible D gene TRBD1, 6 bases. V lost 1 base and J lost 0, with 14 bases in between. Looked up from germline, CDR1 is MNHEY and CDR2 is SMNVEV (reference sequence). This CDR3 spans 17 amino acids. The CDR3 here is CASSLLQGQLSTDTQYF. The CDR3 DNA is TGTGCCAGCAGTTTATTACAGGGCCAGCTTAGCACAGATACGCAGTATTTT.

This clone has just a few counts. The chain has TRBV11-2 and TRBJ1-2; the match to TRBD1 covers 8 bases. The CDR3 extends over 14 amino acids. The J segment lost 7 bases and the V segment lost 0 bases, leaving 4 bases of the junction unmatched. Per germline, CDR1 SGHAT and CDR2 FQNNGV. The CDR3, as DNA: TGTGCCAGCAGCTTAGAACCGACAGGGGCTGGCTACACCTTC. It encodes CASSLEPTGAGYTF.

V and J are TRBV7-2 and TRBJ2-7; 10 bases line up with TRBD2. The germline CDR1 and CDR2 sequences are SGHTA and FQGNSA. The CDR3 contains 14 residues. Germline trimming cut 6 bases from V and 3 bases from J; bases unmatched to any gene: 5. CDR3 nucleotide sequence: TGTGCCAGCAGTCTAGCGGGGGCTCGCTACGAGCAGTACTTC. Protein: CASSLAGARYEQYF.

This clone was counted a single time. The chain uses TRBV19 and TRBJ2-2, with D perhaps TRBD2 (6 bases). The germline gives CDR1 LNHDA, CDR2 SQIVND (reference sequence). V was shortened by 5 bases and J by 0 bases, with 16 bases between the two germline ends. The CDR3 is 17 amino acids. The CDR3 loop is CASSPSPGGTNTGELFF. The CDR3 DNA is TGTGCCAGTAGTCCTTCCCCGGGCGGGACGAACACCGGGGAGCTGTTTTTT.

V is TRBV2 and J is TRBJ2-7, with 7 bases fitting TRBD2. V shed 0 bases, J shed 1 base, and the junction held 3 bases outside the gene matches. This CDR3 has 15 residues. In germline, CDR1 is SNHLY, CDR2 FYNNEI. CDR3: CASSEAGLGSYEQYF. CDR3 coding DNA: TGTGCCAGCAGTGAAGCAGGACTAGGTTCCTACGAGCAGTACTTC.

This chain uses TRBV29-1 with TRBJ1-2, with D possibly matching TRBD1 (6 bases). The V and J ends lost 0 bases and 4 bases respectively, with 21 bases between them. CDR1 and CDR2 (germline): SQVTM, ANQGSEA. The CDR3 contains 17 residues. The CDR3 is CSVEEHTRTEGPYGYTF. CDR3 DNA: TGCAGCGTTGAAGAACACACGCGGACAGAGGGCCCCTATGGCTACACCTTC.

The J gene is TRBJ2-7, the V gene TRBV6-5; D is perhaps TRBD2 (6 bases). Deletions cut 5 bases from V and 2 bases from J, with 13 bases between. Germline lookup yields CDR1 MNHEY and CDR2 SVGAGI. The CDR3 runs 14 residues. The CDR3 protein is CASSRGIPAYEQYF. CDR3 coding DNA: TGTGCCAGCAGTCGGGGGATCCCCGCCTACGAGCAGTACTTC.

V is TRBV5-4 and J is TRBJ2-5, with a weak D call TRBD2 (5 bases). The closer fit of TRBJ2-7 to the DNA end suggests the J call may be wrong. There are 13 residues in the CDR3. Germline loops: CDR1 SGHNT, CDR2 YYREEE (reference sequence). The DNA for the CDR3 is TGTGCCAGCAGCCCCGGACTGCAATACGAGCAGTACTTC. Amino acids: CASSPGLQYEQYF.

This clone showed up just a few times. The rearrangement joins TRBV29-1 to TRBJ2-1; 7 bases fit TRBD2. Germline CDR1 is SQVTM and CDR2 is ANQGSEA. The CDR3 consists of 15 residues. With 4 bases clipped from V and 1 base from J, the junction kept 7 bases outside the gene matches. The CDR3 protein is CSVVSREASYNEQFF. CDR3 in DNA: TGCAGCGTTGTAAGTCGGGAGGCTTCCTACAATGAGCAGTTCTTC.

The CDR3 region is CSVSSGRSGADTQYF. The CDR3 DNA sequence: TGCAGCGTGTCTAGCGGGAGGAGTGGTGCAGATACGCAGTATTTT. This chain connects TRBV29-1 to TRBJ2-3, with 11 bases aligning to TRBD2. Looked up from germline, CDR1 is SQVTM and CDR2 is ANQGSEA. Trimming cost V 6 bases and J 4 bases; bases outside gene matches: 9. The CDR3 consists of 15 residues.

CDR3 sequence reads: CASSLSSGRSYNEQFF. The CDR3 DNA reads as TGTGCCAGCAGTTTATCTAGCGGGCGCTCCTACAATGAGCAGTTCTTC. This chain links TRBV27 with TRBJ2-1; 7 bases line up with TRBD2. The V gene's germline CDR1 is MNHEY and CDR2 SMNVEV (reference sequence). The CDR3 contains 16 residues. The J segment lost 0 bases and the V segment lost 0 bases, leaving 2 bases of the junction unmatched.

This chain connects TRBV6-5 to TRBJ1-6; 7 nucleotides agree with TRBD1. Germline assignment: CDR1 MNHEY and CDR2 SVGAGI. V gave up 5 bases and J gave up 14 bases; unmatched junction bases: 12. The CDR3 length is 14 residues. CDR3 sequence (DNA): TGTGCCAGCAGTCGCCGCCCCGACAGGGAGGCCCTCCACTTT. Protein sequence: CASSRRPDREALHF.

This clone was seen a few times. The V gene is TRBV6-1, the J gene TRBJ2-7, with 8 positions matching TRBD1. V lost 5 bases and J lost 6; bases outside the gene matches: 9. Looked up from germline, CDR1 is MNHNS and CDR2 is SASEGT. The CDR3 consists of 14 residues. The CDR3 coding sequence is TGTGCCAGCAGTCCCGACAGGGGAATTGGCGAGCAGTACTTC. Translation gives CASSPDRGIGEQYF.

This clone was seen more than once but under ten times. V and J are TRBV5-6 and TRBJ1-1; 9 bases match TRBD1. Per germline, CDR1 SGHDT and CDR2 YYEEEE. The V and J ends lost 4 bases and 4 bases, in that order; junction bases with no gene match: 11. The length of the CDR3 is 16 residues. In DNA form, the CDR3 reads TGTGCCAGCAGCATAGGGGGACAGGGCTCGGGCACTGAAGCTTTCTTT. It yields the protein CASSIGGQGSGTEAFF.

The chain employs TRBV6-5 and TRBJ1-1; D is unresolved. Germline-derived CDR1 and CDR2 are MNHEY and SVGAGI. This CDR3 has 14 amino acids. V lost 4 bases and J 7 bases, leaving 16 bases between the germline ends. The CDR3 reads CASSSPMARGEAFF. The CDR3 nucleotides read TGTGCCAGCAGTTCCCCCATGGCGCGCGGTGAAGCTTTCTTT.

This sequence joins TRBV4-1 and TRBJ2-1, with TRBD1 as a possible D gene (6 bases). CDR1 is MGHRA, CDR2 YSYEKL, per germline. The CDR3 is 17 residues long. Trimming took off 2 bases at V and 0 bases at J, with 14 bases between the two ends. The CDR3 sequence: CASSQRDTLSSYNEQFF. CDR3 bases: TGCGCCAGCAGCCAAAGGGACACGCTGAGCTCCTACAATGAGCAGTTCTTC.